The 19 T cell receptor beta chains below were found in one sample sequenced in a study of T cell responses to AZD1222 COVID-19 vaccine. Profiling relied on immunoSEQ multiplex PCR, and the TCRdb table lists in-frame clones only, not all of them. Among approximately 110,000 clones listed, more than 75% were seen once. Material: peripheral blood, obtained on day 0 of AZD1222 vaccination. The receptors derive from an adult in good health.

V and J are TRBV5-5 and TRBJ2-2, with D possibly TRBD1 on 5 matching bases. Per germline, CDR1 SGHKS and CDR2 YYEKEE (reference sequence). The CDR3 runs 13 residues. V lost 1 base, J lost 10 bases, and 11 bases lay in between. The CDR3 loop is CASSLRQQSELFF. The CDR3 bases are TGTGCCAGCAGCTTGAGACAGCAGTCGGAGCTGTTTTTT.

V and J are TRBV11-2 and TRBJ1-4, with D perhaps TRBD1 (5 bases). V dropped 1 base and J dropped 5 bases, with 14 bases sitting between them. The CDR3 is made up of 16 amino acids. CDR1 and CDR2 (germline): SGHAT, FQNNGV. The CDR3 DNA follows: TGTGCCAGCAGCTTAGGTTCACAGGCCCCCAATGAAAAACTGTTTTTT. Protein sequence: CASSLGSQAPNEKLFF.

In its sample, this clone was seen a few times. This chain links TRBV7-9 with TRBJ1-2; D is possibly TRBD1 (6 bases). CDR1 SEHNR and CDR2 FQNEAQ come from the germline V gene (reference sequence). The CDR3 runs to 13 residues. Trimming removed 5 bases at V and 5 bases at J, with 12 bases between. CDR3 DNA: TGTGCCAGCAGCCTGACAGGTCCGTATGGCTACACCTTC. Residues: CASSLTGPYGYTF.

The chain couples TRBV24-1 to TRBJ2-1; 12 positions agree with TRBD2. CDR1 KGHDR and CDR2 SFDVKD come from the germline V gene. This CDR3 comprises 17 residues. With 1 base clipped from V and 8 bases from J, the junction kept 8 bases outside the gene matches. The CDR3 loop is CATSDFITSGRRDEQFF. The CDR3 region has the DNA TGTGCCACCAGTGATTTCATTACTAGCGGGAGGAGGGATGAGCAGTTCTTC.

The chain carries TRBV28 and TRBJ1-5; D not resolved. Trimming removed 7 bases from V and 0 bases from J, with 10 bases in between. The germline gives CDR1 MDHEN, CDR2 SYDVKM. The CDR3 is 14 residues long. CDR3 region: CASNGGYSNQPQHF. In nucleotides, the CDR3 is TGTGCCAGCAATGGCGGATATAGCAATCAGCCCCAGCATTTT.

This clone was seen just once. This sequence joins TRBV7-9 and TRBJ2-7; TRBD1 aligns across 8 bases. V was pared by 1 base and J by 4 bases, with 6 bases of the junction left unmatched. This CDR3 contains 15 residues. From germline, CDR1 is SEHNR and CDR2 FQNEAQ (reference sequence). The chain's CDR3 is CASSLGGQAPYEQYF. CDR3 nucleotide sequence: TGTGCCAGCAGCTTAGGGGGACAGGCCCCTTACGAGCAGTACTTC.

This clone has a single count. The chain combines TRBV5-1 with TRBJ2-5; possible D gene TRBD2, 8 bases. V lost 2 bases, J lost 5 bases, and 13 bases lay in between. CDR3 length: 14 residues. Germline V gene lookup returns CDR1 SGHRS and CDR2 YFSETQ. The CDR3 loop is CASSFLAGQETQYF. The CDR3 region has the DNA TGCGCCAGCAGCTTTTTAGCGGGACAGGAGACCCAGTACTTC.

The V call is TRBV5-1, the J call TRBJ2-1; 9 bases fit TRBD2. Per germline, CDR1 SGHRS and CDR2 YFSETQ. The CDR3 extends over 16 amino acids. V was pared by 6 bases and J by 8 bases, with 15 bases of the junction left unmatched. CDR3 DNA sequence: TGCGCCAGCAAGAGAATAGCGGGAGTGGGTACGGATGAGCAGTTCTTC. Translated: CASKRIAGVGTDEQFF.

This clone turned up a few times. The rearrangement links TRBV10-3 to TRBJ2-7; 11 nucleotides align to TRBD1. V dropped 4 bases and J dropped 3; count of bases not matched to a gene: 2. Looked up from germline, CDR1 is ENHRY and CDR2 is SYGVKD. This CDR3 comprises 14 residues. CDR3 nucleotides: TGTGCCATCAGTGGGGGACAGGGGGACTACGAGCAGTACTTC. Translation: CAISGGQGDYEQYF.

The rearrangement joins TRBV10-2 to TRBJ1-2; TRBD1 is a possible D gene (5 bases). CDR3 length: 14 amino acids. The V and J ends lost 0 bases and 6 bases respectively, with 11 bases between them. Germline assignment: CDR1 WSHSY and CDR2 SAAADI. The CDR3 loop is CASSESGTANGYTF. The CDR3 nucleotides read TGCGCCAGCAGTGAGTCCGGGACGGCGAATGGCTACACCTTC.

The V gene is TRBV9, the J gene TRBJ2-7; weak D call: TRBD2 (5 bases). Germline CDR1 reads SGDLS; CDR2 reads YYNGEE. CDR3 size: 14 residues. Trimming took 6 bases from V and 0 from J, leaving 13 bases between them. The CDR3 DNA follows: TGTGCCAGCAATGGCGGGCACCCCTCCTACGAGCAGTACTTC. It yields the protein CASNGGHPSYEQYF.

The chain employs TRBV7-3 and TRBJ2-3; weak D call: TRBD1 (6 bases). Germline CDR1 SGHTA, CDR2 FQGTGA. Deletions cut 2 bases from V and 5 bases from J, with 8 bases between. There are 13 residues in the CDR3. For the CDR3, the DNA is TGTGCCAGCAGCTTACCAGGGGAAGATACGCAGTATTTT. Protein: CASSLPGEDTQYF.

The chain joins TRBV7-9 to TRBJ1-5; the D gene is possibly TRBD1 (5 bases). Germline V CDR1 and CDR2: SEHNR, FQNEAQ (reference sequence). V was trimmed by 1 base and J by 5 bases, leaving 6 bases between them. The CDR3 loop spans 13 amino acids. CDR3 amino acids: CASSLGGDQPQHF. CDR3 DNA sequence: TGTGCCAGCAGCTTAGGGGGGGATCAGCCCCAGCATTTT.

CDR3 in amino acids: CASSRERGPYEQYF. In DNA form, the CDR3 reads TGTGCCAGCAGTCGAGAGCGGGGGCCATACGAGCAGTACTTC. V and J are TRBV6-5 and TRBJ2-7, with 8 bases fitting TRBD2. J lost 4 bases, V lost 5 bases, and 7 bases had no gene match. The germline gives CDR1 MNHEY, CDR2 SVGAGI. There are 14 residues in the CDR3.

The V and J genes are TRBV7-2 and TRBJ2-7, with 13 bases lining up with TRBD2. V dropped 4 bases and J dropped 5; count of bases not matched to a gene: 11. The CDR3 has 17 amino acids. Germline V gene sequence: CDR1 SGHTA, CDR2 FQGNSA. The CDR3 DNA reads TGTGCCAGCAGCTCCGGGAGCGGACTAGCGGGAGCGAACGAGCAGTACTTC. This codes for CASSSGSGLAGANEQYF.

Written as DNA, the CDR3 is TGTGCCAGTAGTCTCGAGGGTCAGCCCCAGCATTTT. Amino acids: CASSLEGQPQHF. The chain recombines TRBV19 with TRBJ1-5; D gene unclear. Trimming pared 5 bases from V and 6 bases from J, leaving 8 bases between. CDR3 length: 12 amino acids. Germline lookup yields CDR1 LNHDA and CDR2 SQIVND (reference sequence).

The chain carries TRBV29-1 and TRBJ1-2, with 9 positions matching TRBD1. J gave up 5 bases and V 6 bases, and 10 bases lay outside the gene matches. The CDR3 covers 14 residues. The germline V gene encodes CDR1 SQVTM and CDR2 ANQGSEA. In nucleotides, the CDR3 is TGCAGCGTCCGTTCGGGACAGGGAAGATATGGCTACACCTTC. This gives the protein CSVRSGQGRYGYTF.

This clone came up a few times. Here the CDR3 DNA reads TGTGCCACAAGGACGGAACCCTATGGCTACACCTTC. It translates to CATRTEPYGYTF. The chain combines TRBV19 with TRBJ1-2; D is unclear. CDR3 length: 12 amino acids. V was cut by 10 bases and J by 4 bases, with 13 bases left in between. CDR1 LNHDA and CDR2 SQIVND come from the germline V gene (reference sequence).

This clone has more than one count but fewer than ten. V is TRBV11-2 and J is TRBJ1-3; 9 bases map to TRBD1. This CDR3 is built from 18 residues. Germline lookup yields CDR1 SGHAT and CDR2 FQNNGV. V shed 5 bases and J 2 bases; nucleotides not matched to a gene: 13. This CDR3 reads CASSRTGTGLVTGNTIYF. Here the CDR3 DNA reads TGTGCCAGCAGCCGGACCGGGACAGGGTTGGTTACTGGAAACACCATATATTTT.